What follows are 21 T cell receptor beta chains derived from one specimen sequenced in a study of blood T cells in healthy people across ages. A sample-barcoded 5' primer and a J-beta primer mix were used in a second PCR of roughly 7 to 12 cycles. A single record per CDR3 protein comes from TCRdb applying MiXCR to the 5' RACE reads. The table has over 700,000 distinct CDR3 sequences, about 53% seen once; the top ten hold about 42%. The specimen sequenced was blood. The receptors derive from a man older than 75 in good health.

The J gene is TRBJ1-5, the V gene TRBV19; D not resolved. Trimming pared 6 bases from V and 3 bases from J, leaving 18 bases between. The CDR3 is made up of 16 amino acids. Germline loops: CDR1 LNHDA, CDR2 SQIVND (reference sequence). CDR3 protein: CASRPQAGNLNQPQHF. CDR3 DNA: TGTGCCAGTAGACCTCAGGCGGGAAACCTCAATCAGCCCCAGCATTTT.

The chain is built from TRBV11-2 and TRBJ1-1; D is unclear. The CDR3 spans 18 residues. Germline CDR1 reads SGHAT; CDR2 reads FQNNGV. Trimming removed 0 bases at V and 4 bases at J, with 21 bases between. CDR3 nucleotides: TGTGCCAGCAGCTTAGATTTCACGTCCCTAGGCGGTGGCACTGAAGCTTTCTTT. It codes for CASSLDFTSLGGGTEAFF. The full variable domain, rest sourced from reference TRBV11-2 and TRBJ1-1, is EAGVAQSPRYKIIEKRQSVAFWCNPISGHATLYWYQQILGQGPKLLIQFQNNGVVDDSQLPKDRFSAERLKGVDSTLKIQPAKLEDSAVYLCASSLDFTSLGGGTEAFFGQGTRLTVV.

The rearrangement links TRBV6-1 to TRBJ2-7; D call uncertain. In germline, CDR1 is MNHNS, CDR2 SASEGT. The ends were cut back, 10 bases at V and 0 bases at J, with 16 bases in the middle. The CDR3 extends over 14 amino acids. The DNA of the CDR3 is TGTGCCACCCTCAACACCTGGGGCTCCTACGAGCAGTACTTC. It encodes CATLNTWGSYEQYF.

The genes are TRBV6-1 and TRBJ1-2; D is uncertain. The CDR3 has 14 residues. Trimming removed 1 base at V and 4 bases at J, with 10 bases between. Per germline, CDR1 MNHNS and CDR2 SASEGT. CDR3 sequence (DNA): TGTGCCAGCAGTGAAGGTGTTACGGCCTATGGCTACACCTTC. This encodes CASSEGVTAYGYTF.

The chain links TRBV11-3 to TRBJ2-2; D unclear. Germline assignment: CDR1 SGHNT and CDR2 YENEEA. V lost 5 bases and J lost 1, with 14 bases in between. The CDR3 length is 16 residues. In DNA form, the CDR3 reads TGTGCCAGCAGCCCTGCCTTGGAGCTGAACACCGGGGAGCTGTTTTTT. The encoded protein is CASSPALELNTGELFF.

This clonotype was counted between two and nine times. The rearrangement uses TRBV29-1 and TRBJ2-7; 15 nucleotides line up with TRBD2. Germline assignment: CDR1 SQVTM and CDR2 ANQGSEA. This CDR3 contains 20 residues. The V and J ends lost 4 bases and 3 bases, in that order; junction bases with no gene match: 19. This CDR3 is CSVAGRSPGLAGGTHYEQYF. In DNA, the CDR3 is TGCAGCGTTGCGGGCAGGTCACCGGGACTAGCGGGAGGAACCCACTACGAGCAGTACTTC.

The chain joins TRBV28 to TRBJ2-3, with 10 bases lining up with TRBD1. This CDR3 contains 15 residues. Germline CDR1 MDHEN, CDR2 SYDVKM. V was clipped by 6 bases and J by 7 bases; unmatched bases: 10. For the CDR3, the DNA is TGTGCCAGCAGAACTGGGACAGGGGATAAGAATACGCAGTATTTT. It yields the protein CASRTGTGDKNTQYF. The full variable domain, its missing parts supplied by reference TRBV28 and TRBJ2-3, is DVKVTQSSRYLVKRTGEKVFLECVQDMDHENMFWYRQDPGLGLRLIYFSYDVKMKEKGDIPEGYSVSREKKERFSLILESASTNQTSMYLCASRTGTGDKNTQYFGPGTRLTVL.

This clonotype showed up just once. The J gene is TRBJ1-6, the V gene TRBV20-1, with 8 bases fitting TRBD1. Unmatched junction bases numbered 9, after V lost 1 base and J lost 10 bases. The CDR3 runs to 15 residues. The germline V gene encodes CDR1 DFQATT and CDR2 SNEGSKA (reference sequence). CDR3 sequence (DNA): TGCAGTGCTAGAGTGTCGCAGGGGGCAGAGTCACCCCTCCACTTT. This sequence encodes CSARVSQGAESPLHF.

This clonotype occurred a few times. The genes are TRBV11-2 and TRBJ2-3; 7 bases are a match to TRBD2. Unmatched junction bases numbered 18, after V lost 1 base and J lost 14 bases. In germline, CDR1 is SGHAT, CDR2 FQNNGV. CDR3 length: 16 residues. Here the CDR3 reads CASSLVTAGSYRYAYF. The CDR3 DNA reads TGTGCCAGCAGCTTAGTGACAGCGGGGAGCTACAGATACGCGTATTTT.

This clonotype was seen more than once but under ten times. The gene calls are TRBV20-1 and TRBJ2-1; D gene ambiguous. The CDR3 runs to 14 residues. Germline CDR1 reads DFQATT; CDR2 reads SNEGSKA (reference sequence). The ends were cut back, 5 bases at V and 5 bases at J, with 16 bases in the middle. CDR3 bases: TGCAGTGCTCTTAACCCGATGGGCAACAATGAGCAGTTCTTC. Protein sequence: CSALNPMGNNEQFF.

This clonotype was detected a few times. The V and J genes are TRBV2 and TRBJ2-4, with TRBD1 identical over 8 bases. There are 15 residues in the CDR3. Germline V gene data show CDR1 as SNHLY and CDR2 as FYNNEI. J was trimmed by 0 bases and V by 5 bases; bases with no gene match: 3. This CDR3 is CASSRDRLAKNIQYF. The CDR3 DNA sequence: TGTGCCAGCAGTCGGGACAGGCTAGCCAAAAACATTCAGTACTTC.

CDR3 in amino acids: CASSLISRGPNYGYTF. The CDR3 nucleotides are TGTGCCAGCAGCTTAATCAGTAGGGGGCCGAACTATGGCTACACCTTC. This chain connects TRBV7-2 to TRBJ1-2, with TRBD1 identical over 7 bases. V lost 2 bases to trimming and J lost 2 bases; unmatched junction nucleotides: 8. CDR3 length: 16 amino acids. CDR1 SGHTA and CDR2 FQGNSA come from the germline V gene.

This clonotype was seen more than once but under ten times. The J gene is TRBJ2-5, the V gene TRBV5-1; D unresolved. The CDR3 has 14 amino acids. V gave up 0 bases and J gave up 5 bases, with 11 bases separating them. Germline CDR1 reads SGHRS; CDR2 reads YFSETQ. CDR3 in amino acids: CASSLAESWETQYF. The CDR3 nucleotides are TGCGCCAGCAGCTTGGCCGAGAGCTGGGAGACCCAGTACTTC.

V usage is TRBV5-1 and J usage is TRBJ2-7, with D perhaps TRBD1 or TRBD2 (5 bases each). V was trimmed by 6 bases and J by 5 bases, leaving 21 bases between them. The CDR3 spans 15 residues. The germline V gene has CDR1 SGHRS and CDR2 YFSETQ. CDR3 coding DNA: TGCGCCAGCAAGCAAATACCAGGGACCCTCCACGAGCAGTACTTC. This gives the protein CASKQIPGTLHEQYF.

This chain uses TRBV10-2 with TRBJ2-1; TRBD2 aligns across 13 bases. CDR3 length: 17 residues. The junction had 6 bases not matched to a gene; V was cut back by 2 bases and J by 5 bases. Germline CDR1 and CDR2: WSHSY and SAAADI. In DNA form, the CDR3 reads TGCGCCAGCAGTGAGAGCCTACTAGCGGGAGGGGACAATGAGCAGTTCTTC. This gives the protein CASSESLLAGGDNEQFF.

V gene TRBV20-1 combines with J gene TRBJ2-1; no reliable D call. This CDR3 is built from 15 residues. V shed 3 bases and J shed 0 bases, with 12 bases lying between them. Germline CDR1 and CDR2: DFQATT and SNEGSKA (reference sequence). The CDR3: CSASTGRSSYNEQFF. DNA for the CDR3: TGCAGTGCTAGTACCGGGCGCAGCTCCTACAATGAGCAGTTCTTC.

This clonotype was seen ten or more times. The chain carries TRBV6-1 and TRBJ2-7, with a possible D match to TRBD2 (6 bases). In germline, CDR1 is MNHNS, CDR2 SASEGT. This CDR3 is built from 14 residues. V was clipped by 5 bases and J by 7 bases, with 18 bases between them. CDR3 nucleotides: TGTGCCAGCAGTCCAGGCCGGGAGACGAGGGAGCAGTACTTC. Translated: CASSPGRETREQYF.

The V and J genes are TRBV25-1 and TRBJ1-1; TRBD1 might be the D (6 bases). Trimming took 6 bases from V and 7 from J, leaving 18 bases between them. CDR3 size: 14 residues. The germline gives CDR1 MGHDK, CDR2 SYGVNS. The CDR3 DNA sequence: TGTGCCAGCAGACCGGGACAAACCACGGGTGAAGCTTTCTTT. Translated, it gives CASRPGQTTGEAFF.

The table lists this clonotype with a few counts. This chain joins TRBV7-2 and TRBJ2-3; D is perhaps TRBD2 (5 bases). The CDR3 is made up of 12 amino acids. V lost 2 bases and J 14 bases, leaving 14 bases between the germline ends. Germline V gene sequence: CDR1 SGHTA, CDR2 FQGNSA. The CDR3 is CASSLRGWGAYF. In nucleotides, the CDR3 is TGTGCCAGCAGCTTACGAGGGTGGGGAGCGTATTTT.

The V gene is TRBV4-2, the J gene TRBJ2-3, with 15 bases aligning to TRBD2. Germline loops: CDR1 LGHNA, CDR2 YNFKEQ. This CDR3 comprises 17 residues. With 3 bases clipped from V and 14 bases from J, the junction kept 15 bases outside the gene matches. The CDR3 coding sequence is TGTGCCAGCAGCCAGGGACTAGCGGGAGGCAACCACCTATACGCGTATTTT. Protein: CASSQGLAGGNHLYAYF.

CDR3 nucleotides: TGTGCCAGCAGTCCCAGCGGGAGGGCCCTGGTCGAGCAGTACTTC. Protein product: CASSPSGRALVEQYF. The V and J genes are TRBV12-3 or TRBV12-4 and TRBJ2-5; 10 bases are a match to TRBD2. The better agreement between TRBJ2-7 and the DNA end casts doubt on the J call. CDR3 length: 15 residues.